This record looks at one T cell receptor beta chain sequence and its context. Antigen specificity is unknown. V gave up 4 bases and J gave up 1 base, with 10 bases separating them. Germline CDR1 and CDR2: SGHVS and FNYEAQ. The CDR3 is made up of 14 amino acids. Some clones are missing from TCRdb's copy, which holds only in-frame ones; the method was immunoSEQ multiplex PCR. The sample lists approximately 90,000 clones, around nine tenths occurring once. These data are taken from a study of graft-versus-host responses after intestinal transplantation. At the level of the study: Every recipient had anti-thymocyte globulin induction and two to four years of tacrolimus plus steroids.

Whole-study findings and limits: Recipient marrow contained GvH clones, some of which appeared first in ileum or blood. Across patients carrying graft-donor T cell macrochimerism, allografts held high graft-versus-host to host-versus-graft clonal ratios.

The V and J genes are TRBV7-6 and TRBJ1-2; D gene unclear. The receptor was derived from a human donor who received an intestinal transplant. The sample in question was unstimulated CD8+ T cells sorted from spleen or lymph node cells, obtained before intestinal transplant. In DNA, the CDR3 is TGTGCCAGCAGCTCCCGGACCGATAACTATGGCTACACCTTC. Protein: CASSSRTDNYGYTF. Combining the CDR3 with reference TRBV7-6 and TRBJ1-2 gives the whole variable domain GAGVSQSPRYKVTKRGQDVALRCDPISGHVSLYWYRQALGQGPEFLTYFNYEAQQDKSGLPNDRFSAERPEGSISTLTIQRTEQRDSAMYRCASSSRTDNYGYTFGSGTRLTVV.